The following is a T cell receptor beta chain sequence with its context. Its antigen is currently unknown. Libraries were prepared by immunoSEQ multiplex PCR; TCRdb keeps only in-frame clonotypes and omits some of them. The table has more than 100,000 clones, roughly 86% seen once. This CDR3 comprises 15 residues. J gave up 6 bases and V 6 bases, and 7 bases lay outside the gene matches. The V gene's germline CDR1 is LNHDA and CDR2 SQIVND (reference sequence). These data originate in a study of cytomegalovirus exposure and HLA in healthy donors. General study points: It was approximately 150 TCR beta chains that were listed as cytomegalovirus-associated. Specific recognition of CMV antigens was confirmed in vitro for a few chains (all CMV-associated).

This receptor was obtained from a man aged 25 to 40 in good health and CMV-seronegative. The source material was PBMCs. The V call is TRBV19, the J call TRBJ1-4; TRBD1 agrees at 10 bases. The CDR3: CASSGPGTGDEKLFF. The DNA for the CDR3 is TGTGCCAGTAGCGGCCCCGGGACAGGGGATGAAAAACTGTTTTTT.